This T cell receptor (beta chain) was retrieved from a study of cytomegalovirus exposure and HLA in healthy donors. Use of 60 Vbeta and 13 Jbeta primers characterized the PCR. Libraries were prepared by immunoSEQ multiplex PCR; TCRdb keeps only in-frame clonotypes and omits some of them. Among roughly 100,000 clones, 75% to 85% were seen once, and the ten largest hold under 4%. Study results and limitations: Cytomegalovirus-associated status was assigned to 164 TCR beta chains. An analysis was carried out at a later point. It showed that HLA-associated TCR beta chains were more clonally expanded than equally common non-associated chains.

Notes on this clone: Its target is not known.

Sequencing input: PBMCs. The origin of this receptor is a male donor in good health and CMV-seropositive.

This CDR3 is CASSLGTSGYNEQFF. CDR3 DNA: TGTGCCAGCAGCTTAGGGACTAGCGGGTACAATGAGCAGTTCTTC. The chain recombines TRBV5-4 with TRBJ2-1; 12 bases align to TRBD2. The CDR3 contains 15 residues. V gave up 2 bases and J gave up 4 bases; unmatched junction bases: 1. Germline assignment: CDR1 SGHNT and CDR2 YYREEE (reference sequence).